Listed below are T cell receptor beta chains from one sample, sequenced in a study of blood T cell repertoires in COVID-19. Profiling relied on immunoSEQ multiplex PCR, and the TCRdb table lists in-frame clones only, not all of them. This repertoire shows some 350,000 clones, 90% found once; its top ten account for 6.5%. Sequencing was carried out using peripheral blood. The receptors derive from a man younger than 35 with active or convalescent COVID-19. Each CDR3 is given with its conserved first and last residue. D genes are given only for firm matches. Not every row has a clone size; where given, it reads once, few, many or a size class.

CDR3nt	CDR3aa	d_gene	abundance	v_gene	j_gene
TGCGCCAGCAGCCAAGGCCCAGCGGGACCAAGCACAGATACGCAGTATTTT	CASSQGPAGPSTDTQYF	TRBD2	NA	TRBV4-1	TRBJ2-3
TGTGCCACCAGCAGAGATCGAGGTGGAAATGGCTACACCTTC	CATSRDRGGNGYTF	NA	NA	TRBV15	TRBJ1-2
TGTGCCAGCAGCATACTGACTAGCGGCCTCAATGAGCAGTTCTTC	CASSILTSGLNEQFF	TRBD2	NA	TRBV7-3	TRBJ2-1
TGTGCCAGCAGCGCAGACTTCTCCGGGGATCCTAGCAATCAGCCCCAGCATTTT	CASSADFSGDPSNQPQHF	NA	NA	TRBV9	TRBJ1-5
TGTGCCAGCAGCCCAAGGACTAGCGCCACAGATACGCAGTATTTT	CASSPRTSATDTQYF	TRBD2	NA	TRBV11-3	TRBJ2-3
TGTGCCAGCAGTTCCCGGACAGACCCAGATACGCAGTATTTT	CASSSRTDPDTQYF	NA	NA	TRBV28	TRBJ2-3
TGCGCCAGCAGCTTTTTTTTTAGTGACGAGCAGTACTTC	CASSFFFSDEQYF	NA	NA	TRBV5-1	TRBJ2-7
TGTGCCAGCAGTTTACCGACTCCAATGGGTGGAAACATTCAGTACTTC	CASSLPTPMGGNIQYF	NA	NA	TRBV28	TRBJ2-4
TGTGCCAGCAGTCGTCAGGCCTATAATTCACCCCTCCACTTT	CASSRQAYNSPLHF	NA	NA	TRBV28	TRBJ1-6
TGTGCCAGCACTCGAGACTCCGGGTCCTACGAGCAGTACTTC	CASTRDSGSYEQYF	NA	NA	TRBV9	TRBJ2-7
TGTGCCAGCAGCCCGGGACAGCAAGAGACCCAGTACTTC	CASSPGQQETQYF	TRBD1	once	TRBV12-3/TRBV12-4	TRBJ2-5
TGTGCCAGCAGCCTCCAGGGGGCAGGCTCAGGCGGGGAGCTGTTTTTT	CASSLQGAGSGGELFF	TRBD1	NA	TRBV7-2	TRBJ2-2
TGTGCCAGCAGCCCCCGGGATAGGGCGGAAGCTTTCTTT	CASSPRDRAEAFF	NA	NA	TRBV11-1	TRBJ1-1
TGTGCCAGCAGTTTACAACAGGGAAACACCATATATTTT	CASSLQQGNTIYF	NA	NA	TRBV6-5	TRBJ1-3
TGTGCCAGCATCCTCTATAGCAATCAGCCCCAGCATTTT	CASILYSNQPQHF	NA	NA	TRBV2	TRBJ1-5
TGCGCCAGCAGCCTATCCCGAGGAGGCGAGCAGTTCTTC	CASSLSRGGEQFF	NA	NA	TRBV4-3	TRBJ2-1
TGTGCCATCAGTTTGACAGTGGAGTTTGGGGGCTACACCTTC	CAISLTVEFGGYTF	NA	NA	TRBV10-3	TRBJ1-2
TGTGCCAGTAGTTTCACTAGCGGATTTTGGGAGCAGTACTTC	CASSFTSGFWEQYF	TRBD2	few	TRBV19	TRBJ2-7
TGCGCCAGCAGCCAAGATCCAGGGGCGAATGAGCAGTTCTTC	CASSQDPGANEQFF	NA	once	TRBV4-3	TRBJ2-1
TGTGCCAGCAGCTACGCAAGGGGGCGGGAAGAGACCCAGTACTTC	CASSYARGREETQYF	TRBD1	NA	TRBV7-2	TRBJ2-5
TGTGCCAGCAGTGAACGACAGGGCGTATACGAGCAGTACTTC	CASSERQGVYEQYF	TRBD1	NA	TRBV6-1	TRBJ2-7
TGTGCCAGCAGTGAAATCCCGAGGGCCTACGAGCAGTACTTC	CASSEIPRAYEQYF	NA	NA	TRBV25-1	TRBJ2-7
TGTGCCAGCAGCTTAACTAGCGACCATAAGCAGTTCTTC	CASSLTSDHKQFF	TRBD2	NA	TRBV7-7	TRBJ2-1
TGCAGCGCTATCATACAGGGACCTAATGAAAAACTGTTTTTT	CSAIIQGPNEKLFF	NA	NA	TRBV29-1	TRBJ1-4
TGTGCCAGCTCACCCCTGCGGGGGAATGATCAGCCCCAGCATTTT	CASSPLRGNDQPQHF	NA	NA	TRBV18	TRBJ1-5
TGTGCCAGCAGCCAGGAAGTTGGGACAGGGGGCGGTTATGGCTACACCTTC	CASSQEVGTGGGYGYTF	TRBD1	NA	TRBV4-2	TRBJ1-2
TGTGCCAGCAGTTCGACAGGGCTTAGCACTGAAGCTTTCTTT	CASSSTGLSTEAFF	TRBD1	NA	TRBV6-5	TRBJ1-1
TGCGCCAGCAGCCAAGATCCCCCCGACTCCACCGGGGAGCTGTTTTTT	CASSQDPPDSTGELFF	NA	once	TRBV4-3	TRBJ2-2
TGTGCCAGCAGTTACTACTACGGGGGAGGGACTGAAGCTTTCTTT	CASSYYYGGGTEAFF	NA	NA	TRBV6-5	TRBJ1-1
TGTGCCAGCAGTGAATGGGGCCCTAATTCACCCCTCCACTTT	CASSEWGPNSPLHF	NA	once	TRBV6-1	TRBJ1-6
TGTGCCAGCTCACCCCTCGGGCAGGGGAATTCCGGACAGCCCCAGCATTTT	CASSPLGQGNSGQPQHF	NA	NA	TRBV18	TRBJ1-5
TGTGCCAGTAGTATTTCTGGAGGGTTTACTGAAGCTTTCTTT	CASSISGGFTEAFF	NA	NA	TRBV19	TRBJ1-1
TGTGCCAGCAATGGCTGCGGTCACCGCTACGAGCAGTACTTC	CASNGCGHRYEQYF	NA	once	TRBV6-4	TRBJ2-7
TGTGCCAGCAGTTTATCACACAGGGGAGGAAAAACTTTACTGTTTTTT	CASSLSHRGGKTLLFF	TRBD1	NA	TRBV27	TRBJ1-4
TGTGCCAGCAGTTACTTGTGGGGGGGCTCCGATGAGCAGTTCTTC	CASSYLWGGSDEQFF	NA	NA	TRBV6-2/TRBV6-3	TRBJ2-1
TGTGCCAGCAGTTCTTGGACTGAAGGGTCCTATGGCTACACCTTC	CASSSWTEGSYGYTF	NA	NA	TRBV28	TRBJ1-2
TGTGCCAGTAGTATATTGGTACAGGGTCATGAAAAACTGTTTTTT	CASSILVQGHEKLFF	NA	NA	TRBV19	TRBJ1-4
TGTGCCAGCAGACCCACTAGCGGGAGAGCAGATACGCAGTATTTT	CASRPTSGRADTQYF	TRBD2	NA	TRBV2	TRBJ2-3
TGCAGCGTTCAGAACAGGATCAATCAGCCCCAGCATTTT	CSVQNRINQPQHF	NA	NA	TRBV29-1	TRBJ1-5
TGCAGCGCTGCGGCTAGCCTATACGAGCAGTACTTC	CSAAASLYEQYF	NA	NA	TRBV29-1	TRBJ2-7
TGTGCCAGTAGTATAGCCGCAGGGATACGCGGTGGCTACACCTTC	CASSIAAGIRGGYTF	NA	NA	TRBV19	TRBJ1-2
TGTGCCAGCAGCTTACCGCGACAGGGACGGGCTTTCTTT	CASSLPRQGRAFF	TRBD1	once	TRBV7-2	TRBJ1-1
TGTGCCACCCAAAAGGACAGCTATGGCTACACCTTC	CATQKDSYGYTF	NA	once	TRBV28	TRBJ1-2
TGTGCCACAAACCAGAAAGCTAACTATGGCTACACCTTC	CATNQKANYGYTF	NA	NA	TRBV19	TRBJ1-2
TGTGCCAGCAGGACCATGAGCCGGGACAGCCAGACCCAGTACTTC	CASRTMSRDSQTQYF	TRBD1	NA	TRBV7-2	TRBJ2-5
TGTGCCAGCAGTTTAGGGGACTTCAGCTCCTATAATTCACCCCTCCACTTT	CASSLGDFSSYNSPLHF	NA	NA	TRBV27	TRBJ1-6
TGTGCCACAAACGAAGGGGGCTCTGGAAACACCATATATTTT	CATNEGGSGNTIYF	NA	NA	TRBV19	TRBJ1-3
TGTGCCAGCCAACCTCAGGGTCCTGAAGCTTTCTTT	CASQPQGPEAFF	NA	NA	TRBV28	TRBJ1-1
TGTGCCAGCAGTTCCGGGACATTCAGCGAGCAGTACTTC	CASSSGTFSEQYF	NA	few	TRBV28	TRBJ2-7
TGTGCCAGCAGCGGTACTGGGACAAGGTACTTC	CASSGTGTRYF	NA	NA	TRBV5-5	TRBJ2-7
TGCGCCAGCAGCCAAGGCGCAGCGGACTACTACGAGCAGTACTTC	CASSQGAADYYEQYF	NA	NA	TRBV4-3	TRBJ2-7
TGCGCCAGCAGCCAAGCGGGGGGTGAGGGAAACACTGAAGCTTTCTTT	CASSQAGGEGNTEAFF	NA	NA	TRBV4-1	TRBJ1-1